Shown below are 27 T cell receptor beta chains from a single sample sequenced in a study of identical twins. TCRdb recomputed calls from the 5' RACE reads with MiXCR, one row per CDR3 protein. The sample includes roughly 280,000 distinct CDR3 sequences, 7.5% to 9.5% of them seen just once. The same data also contributed to another study, on yellow fever vaccine responses in identical twins.

Sequencing was carried out using CD8+ T cells sorted from blood. Receptor source: a woman aged 18-30 years in good health.

This clonotype was detected many times. Germline is not matched at one junction end, which may reflect a read error. This chain links TRBV4-3 with TRBJ2-7; 7 bases agree with TRBD1. The CDR3 totals 13 residues. CDR1 is LGHNA, CDR2 YSLEER, per germline. The DNA for the CDR3 is TGTGCCAGCAGTCAAACGACAGGGTACGAGCAGTACTTC. Its protein is CASSQTTGYEQYF.

As regards this clonotype: This may arise from a read error, as a much more abundant clone is one base away. The V gene is TRBV5-1, the J gene TRBJ1-2, with 9 positions matching TRBD1. CDR1 SGHRS and CDR2 YFSETQ come from the germline V gene. The CDR3 is 15 amino acids. CDR3 DNA sequence: TGCGCCAGCAGCGCCACAGGGGGCAATAACTATAGCTACACCTTC. Translated, it gives CASSATGGNNYSYTF.

This rearrangement joins TRBV7-9 to TRBJ1-4; D is undetermined. This CDR3 contains 15 residues. Trimming removed 6 bases from V and 5 bases from J, with 16 bases in between. The germline gives CDR1 SEHNR, CDR2 FQNEAQ (reference sequence). The CDR3 reads CASSGGSASNEKLFF. CDR3 DNA sequence: TGTGCCAGCAGTGGCGGCAGTGCTTCGAATGAAAAACTGTTTTTT.

This clonotype occurred a few times. V is TRBV5-5 and J is TRBJ2-1; the D gene is possibly TRBD2 (6 bases). The V end was cut by 2 bases, the J end by 5 bases, with 20 bases between. The CDR3 sequence is 17 residues long. CDR1 and CDR2 (germline): SGHKS, YYEKEE (reference sequence). The CDR3 here is CASSFWVGEAPHNEQFF. Written as DNA, the CDR3 is TGTGCCAGCAGCTTTTGGGTAGGGGAGGCCCCCCACAATGAGCAGTTCTTC.

This clonotype was recorded many times. The chain uses TRBV7-9 and TRBJ2-1; perhaps TRBD2 as D (5 bases). The germline CDR1 and CDR2 sequences are SEHNR and FQNEAQ (reference sequence). The CDR3 has 15 amino acids. V was trimmed by 5 bases and J by 6 bases, leaving 17 bases between them. This CDR3 reads CASSPFVTSPNEQFF. The CDR3 DNA follows: TGTGCCAGCAGCCCCTTTGTTACTAGTCCCAATGAGCAGTTCTTC.

The chain combines TRBV6-5 with TRBJ1-2, with D perhaps matching TRBD1 (5 bases). V was cut by 2 bases and J by 4 bases, with 11 bases left in between. CDR1 is MNHEY, CDR2 SVGAGI, per germline. CDR3 length: 14 amino acids. The CDR3 spells CASSYTGNFYGYTF. CDR3 sequence (DNA): TGTGCCAGCAGTTACACAGGAAACTTCTATGGCTACACCTTC.

This clonotype showed up many times. V is TRBV12-3 or TRBV12-4 and J is TRBJ2-1, with a possible D match to TRBD2 (5 bases). The CDR3 runs to 12 residues. V lost 5 bases to trimming and J lost 12 bases, with 14 bases between them. In nucleotides, the CDR3 is TGTGCCAGCAGTACTAGTTTCCATCGGCAGTTCTTC. Amino acids: CASSTSFHRQFF.

This clonotype was found many times. The chain's CDR3 is CASSFAGEVWETQYF. The CDR3 DNA follows: TGTGCCAGCAGTTTCGCAGGGGAGGTGTGGGAGACCCAGTACTTC. The chain joins TRBV28 to TRBJ2-5; perhaps D is TRBD1 or TRBD2 (6 bases each). This CDR3 is 15 amino acids long. Germline assignment: CDR1 MDHEN and CDR2 SYDVKM. V lost 3 bases, J lost 5 bases, and 16 bases lay in between.

V gene TRBV7-8 combines with J gene TRBJ2-7; TRBD2 agrees at 8 bases. The V and J ends lost 5 bases and 2 bases, in that order; junction bases with no gene match: 8. Germline values: CDR1 SGHVS, CDR2 FQNEAQ. This CDR3 is built from 15 residues. CDR3 bases: TGTGCCAGCAGCCCTAGCGGGCACCACGCCTACGAGCAGTACTTC. It yields the protein CASSPSGHHAYEQYF.

Only one count was recorded for this clonotype. The CDR3 loop is CASSAPTSRNNEQFF. The CDR3 region has the DNA TGTGCCAGCAGCGCCCCGACTAGCCGCAACAATGAGCAGTTCTTC. The chain couples TRBV9 to TRBJ2-1; 7 bases are a match to TRBD2. The germline V gene has CDR1 SGDLS and CDR2 YYNGEE. The V segment lost 3 bases and the J segment 5 bases; nucleotides outside the gene matches: 8. This CDR3 has 15 amino acids.

This clonotype has at least ten counts. The chain couples TRBV2 to TRBJ2-1; D not certain. This CDR3 region has 16 residues. CDR1 is SNHLY, CDR2 FYNNEI, per germline. Trimming left V 2 bases short and J 1 base short, with 12 bases between. The CDR3, as DNA: TGTGCCAGCAGTGAAAACGTGTATAGGTCCTACAATGAGCAGTTCTTC. It specifies CASSENVYRSYNEQFF.

This clonotype was counted ten times or more. The chain is built from TRBV4-1 and TRBJ1-5, with D possibly being TRBD1 (5 bases). The CDR3 runs 17 residues. With 0 bases removed from V and 2 bases from J, the gap between germline ends came to 14 bases. Germline-derived CDR1 and CDR2 are MGHRA and YSYEKL. CDR3 protein: CASSQDRSGIGNQPQHF. The CDR3 nucleotides are TGCGCCAGCAGCCAAGATCGGTCAGGGATTGGCAATCAGCCCCAGCATTTT.

The rearrangement uses TRBV27 and TRBJ2-6, with 8 bases aligning to TRBD1. The junction had 7 bases not matched to a gene; V was cut back by 5 bases and J by 4 bases. From germline, CDR1 is MNHEY and CDR2 SMNVEV (reference sequence). The CDR3 runs 16 residues. CDR3: CASSAPRGQGANVLTF. The DNA for the CDR3 is TGTGCCAGCAGTGCCCCCAGGGGGCAGGGGGCCAACGTCCTGACTTTC. The entire variable domain, with the rest obtained from reference TRBV27 and TRBJ2-6, is as follows: EAQVTQNPRYLITVTGKKLTVTCSQNMNHEYMSWYRQDPGLGLRQIYYSMNVEVTDKGDVPEGYKVSRKEKRNFPLILESPSPNQTSLYFCASSAPRGQGANVLTFGAGSRLTVL.

The chain carries TRBV11-1 and TRBJ2-2; 15 bases match TRBD2. Germline CDR1 reads SGHAT; CDR2 reads FQDESV (reference sequence). V was pared by 5 bases and J by 0 bases, with 4 bases of the junction left unmatched. The CDR3 is made up of 18 amino acids. The CDR3 is CASSPGLAGGPNTGELFF. The DNA of the CDR3 is TGTGCCAGCAGCCCCGGACTAGCGGGGGGGCCGAACACCGGGGAGCTGTTTTTT. Full variable domain (remainder filled in from reference TRBV11-1 and TRBJ2-2): EAEVAQSPRYKITEKSQAVAFWCDPISGHATLYWYRQILGQGPELLVQFQDESVVDDSQLPKDRFSAERLKGVDSTLKIQPAELGDSAMYLCASSPGLAGGPNTGELFFGEGSRLTVL.

This clonotype occurred many times. The junction departs from germline at one end; a sequencing error may be responsible. The rearrangement joins TRBV7-7 to TRBJ2-5, with no clear D. The CDR3 runs to 15 residues. The germline CDR1 and CDR2 sequences are SSHAT and FNYEAQ (reference sequence). The CDR3 is CASSSYGRKQETQYF. The CDR3 nucleotides read TGTGCTAGCAGCTCCTATGGACGGAAACAAGAGACCCAGTACTTC.

This clonotype was observed at least ten times. The chain uses TRBV7-9 and TRBJ2-1; D tentatively fits TRBD1 or TRBD2 (6 bases each). The CDR3 is made up of 14 amino acids. V was clipped by 11 bases and J by 0 bases, with 14 bases between them. The germline gives CDR1 SEHNR, CDR2 FQNEAQ (reference sequence). CDR3 sequence reads: CAEEEGGSYNEQFF. CDR3 coding DNA: TGTGCCGAAGAGGAGGGGGGCTCCTACAATGAGCAGTTCTTC.

This clonotype was counted only a few times. This chain uses TRBV7-9 with TRBJ2-2; the match to TRBD1 covers 7 bases. Germline CDR1 reads SEHNR; CDR2 reads FQNEAQ (reference sequence). V lost 1 base and J lost 4; bases outside the gene matches: 6. The CDR3 consists of 16 residues. CDR3 DNA: TGTGCCAGCAGCTTAGTAGGGGGCCCGAGCACCGGGGAGCTGTTTTTT. Encoded protein: CASSLVGGPSTGELFF.

This clonotype showed up many times. The J gene is TRBJ1-1, the V gene TRBV5-5; the D is unclear. This CDR3 has 13 residues. V gave up 2 bases and J gave up 1 base, with 6 bases separating them. CDR1 SGHKS and CDR2 YYEKEE come from the germline V gene (reference sequence). The CDR3 coding sequence is TGTGCCAGCAGCTTTGGGTCGAACACTGAAGCTTTCTTT. Amino acids: CASSFGSNTEAFF. Drawing the rest from reference TRBV5-5 and TRBJ1-1, the complete variable domain is DAGVTQSPTHLIKTRGQQVTLRCSPISGHKSVSWYQQVLGQGPQFIFQYYEKEERGRGNFPDRFSARQFPNYSSELNVNALLLGDSALYLCASSFGSNTEAFFGQGTRLTVV.

CDR3 loop: CASSLLAGSGNTIYF. The DNA for the CDR3 is TGTGCCAGCAGCTTGCTGGCAGGGTCTGGAAACACCATATATTTT. This rearrangement joins TRBV5-6 to TRBJ1-3; perhaps TRBD1 as D (5 bases). The germline V gene has CDR1 SGHDT and CDR2 YYEEEE. V lost 1 base and J lost 1, with 9 bases in between. The CDR3 loop spans 15 amino acids.

This clonotype has just a few counts. This chain links TRBV28 with TRBJ2-7, with no clear D. The CDR3 spans 17 residues. The ends were cut back, 6 bases at V and 0 bases at J, with 21 bases in the middle. CDR1 MDHEN and CDR2 SYDVKM come from the germline V gene. The CDR3 DNA sequence: TGTGCCAGCAGCCCTACCCTGTGGGATCCTAGCTCCTACGAGCAGTACTTC. Protein sequence: CASSPTLWDPSSYEQYF.

The chain combines TRBV4-1 with TRBJ2-1, with 13 bases matching TRBD2. The J segment lost 5 bases and the V segment lost 4 bases, leaving 2 bases of the junction unmatched. CDR1 is MGHRA and CDR2 is YSYEKL in the germline V gene. This CDR3 is built from 15 residues. The CDR3 region has the DNA TGCGCCAGCAGCCTCGGGACTAGCGGGGACAATGAGCAGTTCTTC. This gives the protein CASSLGTSGDNEQFF.

This clonotype appeared a few times. CDR3 bases: TGTGCCAGCAGTTTAGTGCCCGGACAGGACCCTGTCCAAGAGACCCAGTACTTC. Protein product: CASSLVPGQDPVQETQYF. V and J are TRBV28 and TRBJ2-5; 7 bases are shared with TRBD1. Trimming took 2 bases from V and 1 from J; bases not matched to a gene: 13. CDR3 length: 18 residues. The germline V gene encodes CDR1 MDHEN and CDR2 SYDVKM.

Ten or more counts support this clonotype. This chain connects TRBV20-1 to TRBJ2-7, with 9 bases identical to TRBD2. Unmatched junction bases numbered 11, after V lost 0 bases and J lost 5 bases. The CDR3 sequence is 16 residues long. Germline-derived CDR1 and CDR2 are DFQATT and SNEGSKA (reference sequence). The CDR3 DNA reads as TGCAGTGCTAGAGATATTGGGGCGGGAGGGCCCCACGAGCAGTACTTC. It is translated as CSARDIGAGGPHEQYF.

V and J are TRBV27 and TRBJ2-2, with TRBD2 identical over 8 bases. The germline V gene encodes CDR1 MNHEY and CDR2 SMNVEV (reference sequence). This CDR3 has 15 residues. The V segment lost 6 bases and the J segment 5 bases; nucleotides outside the gene matches: 8. The CDR3 nucleotides are TGTGCCAGCAGCCCGGGACTAGTCTGGACCGGGGAGCTGTTTTTT. Translated, it gives CASSPGLVWTGELFF.

This clonotype was seen a few times. The chain recombines TRBV27 with TRBJ2-5; 15 bases align to TRBD2. V lost 8 bases, J lost 5 bases, and 6 bases stayed unmatched. The CDR3 has 15 residues. CDR1 is MNHEY, CDR2 SMNVEV, per germline (reference sequence). CDR3 coding DNA: TGTGCCAGCGGACTAGCGGGAGGGCCAGGGGAGACCCAGTACTTC. Its translation: CASGLAGGPGETQYF.

This clonotype occurred a few times. The chain carries TRBV29-1 and TRBJ2-3; D is unresolved. V was clipped by 8 bases and J by 2 bases, with 11 bases between them. This CDR3 comprises 12 residues. Per the germline V gene, CDR1 is SQVTM and CDR2 is ANQGSEA. The CDR3: CSSGSYTDTQYF. The CDR3 nucleotides are TGCAGCTCAGGCAGCTACACAGATACGCAGTATTTT.

This clonotype came up a few times. The CDR3 region is CASSLAPGRNTGELFF. DNA of the CDR3: TGTGCCAGCAGCTTAGCGCCGGGTCGAAACACCGGGGAGCTGTTTTTT. This sequence joins TRBV7-9 and TRBJ2-2; D remains unclear. There are 16 residues in the CDR3. Germline lookup yields CDR1 SEHNR and CDR2 FQNEAQ (reference sequence). V was cut by 0 bases and J by 2 bases, with 10 bases left in between.